This T cell receptor beta chain was retrieved from a study of cytomegalovirus exposure and HLA in healthy donors. General study findings and limits: Most TCR beta V segments were productive about 90% or about 30% of the time in an earlier analysis. In vitro testing confirmed a few CMV-associated chains as specific for CMV antigens.

Samples came from healthy bone marrow donors. In germline, CDR1 is MGHDK, CDR2 SYGVNS. This CDR3 is 15 amino acids long. V was trimmed by 4 bases and J by 0 bases, leaving 7 bases between them. The PCR had 60 Vbeta and 13 Jbeta primers. Profiling relied on immunoSEQ multiplex PCR, and the TCRdb table lists in-frame clones only, not all of them. The data contain approximately 200,000 clones, approximately 85% of them singletons. Details on this clone: Its target is unknown.

The specimen sequenced was PBMCs. The V and J genes are TRBV25-1 and TRBJ2-6, with a weak D call TRBD1 (6 bases). The clonotype comes from a woman aged 45 to 65 in good health and CMV-seronegative. The chain's CDR3 is CASSVGGSGANVLTF. The CDR3 nucleotides are TGTGCCAGCAGTGTAGGGGGCTCTGGGGCCAACGTCCTGACTTTC. Based on the CDR3 plus reference TRBV25-1 and TRBJ2-6, the full variable domain is EADIYQTPRYLVIGTGKKITLECSQTMGHDKMYWYQQDPGMELHLIHYSYGVNSTEKGDLSSESTVSRIRTEHFPLTLESARPSHTSQYLCASSVGGSGANVLTFGAGSRLTVL.